This TCR beta chain was retrieved from a study of blood T cell repertoires in COVID-19. The protocol was immunoSEQ multiplex PCR, while the TCRdb copy is restricted to in-frame clones and leaves out a portion. The table shows approximately 320,000 clones, with 90% occurring only once. Per the germline V gene, CDR1 is SGHTS and CDR2 is YDEGEE. The V end lost 1 base, the J end lost 8 bases, and 13 bases lay between the germline ends. The CDR3 runs to 14 residues. The receptor was derived from a man in his sixties who had recovered from COVID-19. Sequencing was done on a sample of PBMCs or T cells enriched from blood (not recorded which). The chain recombines TRBV5-8 with TRBJ2-1; tentatively, D is TRBD2 (5 bases). This chain's CDR3 is CASSLRTSRDEQFF. In DNA form, the CDR3 reads TGTGCCAGCAGCTTGAGAACTAGTCGGGATGAGCAGTTCTTC.